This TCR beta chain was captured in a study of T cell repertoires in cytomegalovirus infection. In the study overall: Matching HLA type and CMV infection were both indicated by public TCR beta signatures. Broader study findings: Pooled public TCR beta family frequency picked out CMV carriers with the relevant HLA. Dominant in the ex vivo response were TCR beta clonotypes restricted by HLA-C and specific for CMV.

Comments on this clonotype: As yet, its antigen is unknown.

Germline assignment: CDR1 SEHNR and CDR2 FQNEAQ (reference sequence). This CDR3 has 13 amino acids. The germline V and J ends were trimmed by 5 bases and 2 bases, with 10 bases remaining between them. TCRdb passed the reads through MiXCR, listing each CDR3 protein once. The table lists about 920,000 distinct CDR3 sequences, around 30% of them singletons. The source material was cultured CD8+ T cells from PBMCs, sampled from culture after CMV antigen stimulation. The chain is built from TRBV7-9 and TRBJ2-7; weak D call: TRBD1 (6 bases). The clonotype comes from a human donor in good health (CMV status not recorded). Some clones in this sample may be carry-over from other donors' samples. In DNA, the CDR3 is TGTGCCAGCAGCCACAGGGAAGCCTACGAGCAGTACGTC. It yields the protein CASSHREAYEQYV.